This passage covers 23 T cell receptor beta chains from one sample sequenced in a study of T cells in Graves' hyperthyroidism and ophthalmopathy. Using RNA transcripts as the source, TCR beta CDR3 regions were amplified. Initially, a first-round RT-PCR of the TCR CDR3 employed the HTBI primer set. One entry per CDR3 protein results from TCRdb running MiXCR on the multiplex PCR reads. The table lists about 260,000 distinct CDR3 sequences, around a quarter of them singletons, with over 25% in the top ten. Material: blood. These receptors all stem from a man between 35 and 55 years old with Graves' hyperthyroidism that later progressed to Graves' ophthalmopathy.

This clonotype occurred many times. The rearrangement links TRBV29-1 to TRBJ1-5; 8 positions agree with TRBD1. This CDR3 region has 16 residues. Per germline, CDR1 SQVTM and CDR2 ANQGSEA. CDR3: CTTKKTGAGGNQPQHF. The CDR3 DNA sequence: TGCACCACGAAAAAGACAGGGGCCGGTGGCAATCAGCCCCAGCATTTT.

This chain uses TRBV15 with TRBJ2-5; 8 nucleotides match TRBD2. Per germline, CDR1 LNHNV and CDR2 YYDKDF (reference sequence). V dropped 0 bases and J dropped 4; count of bases not matched to a gene: 4. This CDR3 contains 15 residues. CDR3 residues: CATSRDLTSAETQYF. DNA of the CDR3: TGTGCCACCAGCAGAGATTTGACTAGCGCAGAGACCCAGTACTTC.

This clonotype came up many times. The rearrangement links TRBV7-8 to TRBJ2-2, with TRBD2 as a possible D gene (5 bases). CDR3 length: 15 residues. Germline CDR1 SGHVS, CDR2 FQNEAQ. V was clipped by 4 bases and J by 6 bases, with 15 bases between them. CDR3 sequence: CASSSSSHTPGELFF. CDR3 nucleotides: TGTGCCAGCAGCTCTTCTAGCCATACACCCGGGGAGCTGTTTTTT.

This rearrangement joins TRBV27 to TRBJ2-5; a weak D match, TRBD1 (6 bases). The germline V gene encodes CDR1 MNHEY and CDR2 SMNVEV (reference sequence). The CDR3 covers 15 residues. The V gene lost 3 bases and the J gene lost 0 bases, with 11 bases spanning the gap. CDR3 residues: CASSLLGHNQETQYF. The CDR3 bases are TGTGCCAGCAGTTTGCTGGGACATAACCAAGAGACCCAGTACTTC.

This clonotype has ten or more counts. This chain uses TRBV11-3 with TRBJ2-5; D is perhaps TRBD1 (5 bases). The CDR3 loop spans 12 amino acids. V was clipped by 4 bases and J by 3 bases, with 6 bases between them. Germline V gene lookup returns CDR1 SGHNT and CDR2 YENEEA. This CDR3 reads CASSSGKETQYF. In DNA form, the CDR3 reads TGTGCCAGCAGCTCAGGGAAAGAGACCCAGTACTTC.

This clonotype was counted ten times or more. The chain joins TRBV11-3 to TRBJ2-2; D remains ambiguous. This CDR3 has 15 residues. The germline V gene encodes CDR1 SGHNT and CDR2 YENEEA. Trimming took off 5 bases at V and 1 base at J, with 11 bases between the two ends. The CDR3 nucleotides are TGTGCCAGCAGCCCGTCGAGCCAGAACACCGGGGAGCTGTTTTTT. Amino acids: CASSPSSQNTGELFF.

This clonotype appeared many times. The chain employs TRBV6-5 and TRBJ1-1; the D gene is possibly TRBD1 (6 bases). The CDR3 is made up of 15 amino acids. The germline V gene has CDR1 MNHEY and CDR2 SVGAGI. Trimming removed 4 bases from V and 5 bases from J, with 17 bases in between. CDR3: CASSSKQGVGTEAFF. In DNA, the CDR3 is TGTGCCAGCAGTTCTAAACAGGGTGTGGGGACTGAAGCTTTCTTT.

This chain uses TRBV28 with TRBJ1-2; D possibly corresponds to TRBD1 (5 bases). Germline assignment: CDR1 MDHEN and CDR2 SYDVKM. V was pared by 6 bases and J by 7 bases, with 9 bases between. The CDR3 is 11 residues long. CDR3 region: CASRYGTGYTF. The DNA for the CDR3 is TGTGCCAGCAGATACGGGACTGGCTACACCTTC.

CDR3 bases: TGTGCCAGCAGTTACTCAGGCAGGGGACGGGAGCAGTACTTC. Residues: CASSYSGRGREQYF. J is TRBJ2-7 and V is TRBV6-5, with D possibly matching TRBD1 (6 bases). CDR3 length equals 14 residues. Germline-derived CDR1 and CDR2 are MNHEY and SVGAGI. V was clipped by 0 bases and J by 7 bases, with 13 bases between them.

This clonotype has ten or more counts. Written as DNA, the CDR3 is TGTGCCAGCAGCGCGGCCCTAGCGGGAGTGGGGGAGCAGTACTTC. Its protein product is CASSAALAGVGEQYF. The chain uses TRBV11-2 and TRBJ2-7; 10 nucleotides align to TRBD2. Germline V lookup: CDR1 SGHAT, CDR2 FQNNGV. This CDR3 has 15 amino acids. Losses at the gene ends were 5 bases for V and 7 bases for J; bases not matched to a gene: 11.

This clonotype was detected ten times or more. J is TRBJ1-1 and V is TRBV18, with 8 bases fitting TRBD1. The V gene's germline CDR1 is KGHSH and CDR2 LQKENI. The CDR3 loop spans 15 amino acids. J was trimmed by 1 base and V by 4 bases; bases with no gene match: 5. DNA for the CDR3: TGTGCCAGCTCACTTCGGACAGGGAAGAACACTGAAGCTTTCTTT. Amino acid sequence: CASSLRTGKNTEAFF.

This clonotype was seen many times. The rearrangement uses TRBV2 and TRBJ1-2; the D is unclear. The ends were cut back, 9 bases at V and 7 bases at J, with 12 bases in the middle. The CDR3 has 11 residues. Looked up from germline, CDR1 is SNHLY and CDR2 is FYNNEI. CDR3 amino acids: CASGEGGGYTF. The CDR3 DNA follows: TGTGCCAGTGGGGAGGGAGGTGGCTACACCTTC.

This clonotype was seen repeatedly, ten times or more. This chain uses TRBV12-3 or TRBV12-4 with TRBJ2-1, with D unresolved. CDR3 length equals 12 residues. Trimming cost V 6 bases and J 1 base, with 4 bases left between them. In nucleotides, the CDR3 is TGTGCCAGCAGCTATTCCTACAATGAGCAGTTCTTC. Encoded protein: CASSYSYNEQFF.

This clonotype was counted at least ten times. This rearrangement joins TRBV5-1 to TRBJ2-7; the D gene is possibly TRBD1 (5 bases). CDR1 SGHRS and CDR2 YFSETQ come from the germline V gene. Trimming cost V 3 bases and J 7 bases, with 23 bases left between them. The CDR3 is 16 residues long. Here the CDR3 reads CASSWGERLTFGEQYF. The CDR3 DNA is TGCGCCAGCAGCTGGGGCGAGAGACTTACCTTTGGGGAGCAGTACTTC. Complete variable domain (other parts from reference TRBV5-1 and TRBJ2-7): KAGVTQTPRYLIKTRGQQVTLSCSPISGHRSVSWYQQTPGQGLQFLFEYFSETQRNKGNFPGRFSGRQFSNSRSEMNVSTLELGDSALYLCASSWGERLTFGEQYFGPGTRLTVT.

This clonotype was observed a handful of times. The chain couples TRBV12-3 or TRBV12-4 to TRBJ2-7; TRBD2 matches at 11 bases. This CDR3 is 16 amino acids long. V was clipped by 4 bases and J by 6 bases; unmatched bases: 11. CDR3 sequence (DNA): TGTGCCAGCAGTTCCGGGGTAGCGGGAGGGTATTCCGAGCAGTACTTC. Amino acids: CASSSGVAGGYSEQYF.

This chain connects TRBV27 to TRBJ1-5, with TRBD1 matching 7 bases. J lost 6 bases, V lost 6 bases, and 11 bases had no gene match. The CDR3 has 15 amino acids. Germline CDR1 reads MNHEY; CDR2 reads SMNVEV (reference sequence). CDR3 in amino acids: CASRQRQGLGQPQHF. The CDR3 bases are TGTGCCAGCAGGCAGAGACAGGGATTAGGTCAGCCCCAGCATTTT.

This clonotype occurred many times. This chain joins TRBV7-3 and TRBJ2-2, with D possibly being TRBD2 (6 bases). The CDR3 consists of 16 residues. V was pared by 5 bases and J by 2 bases, with 15 bases between. Germline CDR1 SGHTA, CDR2 FQGTGA. The CDR3 DNA reads TGTGCCAGCAGCGTTTCGAGCGGGCCAAACACCGGGGAGCTGTTTTTT. Translating gives CASSVSSGPNTGELFF.

The chain is built from TRBV12-3 or TRBV12-4 and TRBJ2-5, with 10 bases lining up with TRBD1. With 6 bases clipped from V and 3 bases from J, the junction kept 7 bases outside the gene matches. The CDR3 is 15 residues long. This chain's CDR3 is CASSSTGGAKETQYF. CDR3 nucleotide sequence: TGTGCCAGCAGCTCGACAGGGGGCGCAAAAGAGACCCAGTACTTC.

This clonotype showed up many times. With a much larger clone just one base away, this may be a read error. This sequence joins TRBV9 and TRBJ2-5, with unresolved D. The V end was cut by 7 bases, the J end by 1 base, with 11 bases between. The length of the CDR3 is 13 residues. Germline V lookup: CDR1 SGDLS, CDR2 YYNGEE. CDR3 sequence reads: CASSGLGQETQYF. The DNA of the CDR3 is TGTGCCAGCTCCGGGCTAGGCCAAGAGACCCAGTACTTC.

As DNA, the CDR3 is TGTGCTAGTGTCCTAGGGTCTGAAGCTTTCTTT. This gives the protein CASVLGSEAFF. V gene TRBV12-5 combines with J gene TRBJ1-1; the D is unclear. Trimming stripped 7 bases from V and 6 bases from J, with 9 bases between. Per germline, CDR1 LGHNT and CDR2 FRNRAP. The CDR3 has 11 amino acids.

This clonotype was observed many times. The chain carries TRBV20-1 and TRBJ2-7; unclear D gene. The V and J ends lost 0 bases and 4 bases respectively, with 7 bases between them. The length of the CDR3 is 12 residues. The germline V gene has CDR1 DFQATT and CDR2 SNEGSKA (reference sequence). CDR3 region: CSAREDSYEQYF. DNA for the CDR3: TGCAGTGCTAGAGAAGATTCGTACGAGCAGTACTTC.

This clonotype was observed many times. The J gene is TRBJ1-5, the V gene TRBV29-1, with TRBD1 as a possible D gene (6 bases). Per germline, CDR1 SQVTM and CDR2 ANQGSEA. The CDR3 length is 14 residues. V lost 7 bases and J lost 5, with 18 bases in between. The CDR3 region is CSEGVRDTHQPQHF. CDR3 nucleotides: TGCAGCGAGGGGGTTCGGGACACTCATCAGCCCCAGCATTTT.

This clonotype was picked up many times. This chain joins TRBV28 and TRBJ2-7; the D is unclear. The V gene's germline CDR1 is MDHEN and CDR2 SYDVKM. This CDR3 contains 12 residues. Trimming took 4 bases from V and 7 from J, leaving 11 bases between them. CDR3 coding DNA: TGTGCCAGCAGTTCCAGTTCCGAAGAGCAGTACTTC. It yields the protein CASSSSSEEQYF.